This T cell receptor beta chain derives from a study of T cell responses to AZD1222 COVID-19 vaccine. This CDR3 has 17 amino acids. Trimming cost V 2 bases and J 6 bases; bases outside gene matches: 10. From germline, CDR1 is SGHRS and CDR2 YFSETQ. The repertoire was sequenced with immunoSEQ multiplex PCR; TCRdb's copy has only in-frame clones and lacks some. The table shows some 150,000 clones, with around nine tenths occurring only once. J is TRBJ2-1 and V is TRBV5-1, with TRBD2 matching over 11 bases. The receptor was derived from an adult in good health. Sequencing was performed on peripheral blood, taken on day 0 of AZD1222 vaccination. The CDR3 here is CASSLIAGGLGANEQFF. The CDR3, as DNA: TGCGCCAGCAGCTTAATAGCGGGAGGGCTGGGGGCCAATGAGCAGTTCTTC.